This TCR beta chain stems from a study of blood T cell repertoires in COVID-19. Study overall: Acute-phase and convalescent COVID-19 samples originated in the United States, Italy and Spain. In each case, the material was cDNA or gDNA derived from T cells, B-cell-depleted T cells, or PBMCs.

CDR3 length: 16 residues. The ends lost 5 bases at V and 2 bases at J; junction bases unmatched: 5. CDR1 and CDR2 from the germline V gene are SGHTA and FQGNSA. The authors' processing: Quantification of nucleated cells was approximated via reference gene primer amplification. Libraries were prepared by immunoSEQ multiplex PCR; TCRdb keeps only in-frame clonotypes and omits some of them. V, J and clone size reflect that table, while D and trimming were determined from the DNA. In the table there are about 140,000 clones, about 82% of which are singletons. This receptor was obtained from a woman aged 60-70 years with acute or convalescent COVID-19. Sequenced sample: peripheral blood. This chain joins TRBV7-2 and TRBJ2-1, with TRBD2 matching 11 bases. The CDR3: CASSPRLAGTYNEQFF. CDR3 in DNA: TGTGCCAGCAGCCCCCGACTAGCGGGGACCTACAATGAGCAGTTCTTC.